This TCR beta chain was observed in a study of blood T cell repertoires in COVID-19 (dated by TCRdb to the early 2020s). Regarding the research as a whole: Collaborator samples came from the United States, Italy and Spain and covered acute and convalescent phases of COVID-19. The prospective study material was composed of cDNA or gDNA derived from T cells, B-cell-depleted T cells, or PBMCs. The dataset comprised deeply sampled blood TCRbeta repertoires from subjects exposed to, actively infected with, or recovered from COVID-19. The repertoires were released in a freely available public database meant as a resource for research on the immune response to SARS-CoV-2. The samples were drawn from the first 160 participants of the ongoing ImmuneRACE study and from some 1,300 subjects provided by 6 global collaborators. Sample metadata almost always included a de-identified subject ID, COVID-19 status, age in years and sex. Where HLA class I and class II types were available, the types were taken from metadata supplied by the sample provider, not from assay-based typing.

The trim is 3 bases for V and 6 bases for J, with a gap of 8 bases between the germline ends. CDR1 and CDR2 are drawn from the germline V gene (reference sequence): GTSNPN, SVGIG. Including the terminal cysteine and phenylalanine, the CDR3 comprises 12 residues. The kept DNA is CDR3 alone, 36 bases in frame from the first base. At one collaborating source in Seattle, patients were enrolled during active infection and were followed longitudinally through the course of disease. The collaborating institutions used their own protocols to collect whole blood in K2EDTA tubes. For TCRbeta analysis, collaborators shipped samples in one of three forms: frozen whole blood, isolated PBMCs, or DNA extracted from either of those sample types. Overall results and qualifications from the work: The quantity of clinical and demographic metadata differed by source and by participant and was supplied without curation.

A remark on this clone: Its antigen has not been determined. Base qualities were left out, and no much larger clone turns up one base away.

TCRbeta CDR3 regions were amplified from genomic DNA by means of the immunoSEQ Assay, a bias-controlled multiplex PCR. The study's own analysis went as follows. The number of nucleated cells in each sample was estimated by amplification of reference gene primers within the assay. To quantify the absolute abundance of each unique TCRbeta CDR3 rearrangement, sequence reads were collapsed and filtered. For each sample, productive Simpson clonality was calculated as the square root of Simpson's diversity index across productive rearrangements. Held by TCRdb, this immuneACCESS table contains in-frame sequences only and omits some clones. Under half of the omission traces to an unresolved V gene where checked; the cause of the rest is unknown. V, J and clone size are taken as reported in that table, and D and trimming were inferred from the DNA itself. The sample table contains about 310,000 clones; only one count was recorded for roughly 90% of them. The top ten clones comprise 0.95% to 1.3% of the sample.

Recombination linked TRBV30 to TRBJ1-4, and possibly TRBD1, on 5 matching bases. The receptor comes from a woman between 35 and 50 years old with COVID-19, enrolled during active disease. Sequences were obtained from peripheral blood. The sequence in DNA is TGTGCCTGGAGCGCCAGGGATGAAAAACTGTTTTTT. It codes for CAWSARDEKLFF.